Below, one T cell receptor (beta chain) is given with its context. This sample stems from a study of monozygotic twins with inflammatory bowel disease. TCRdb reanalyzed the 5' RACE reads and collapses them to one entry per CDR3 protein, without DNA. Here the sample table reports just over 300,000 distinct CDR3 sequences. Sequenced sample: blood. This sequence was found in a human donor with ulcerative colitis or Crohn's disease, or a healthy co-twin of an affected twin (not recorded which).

CDR3 amino acids: CSARVSGQDTQYF. The chain joins TRBV20-1 to TRBJ2-3. The CDR3 consists of 13 residues. Germline CDR1 reads DFQATT; CDR2 reads SNEGSKA (reference sequence).